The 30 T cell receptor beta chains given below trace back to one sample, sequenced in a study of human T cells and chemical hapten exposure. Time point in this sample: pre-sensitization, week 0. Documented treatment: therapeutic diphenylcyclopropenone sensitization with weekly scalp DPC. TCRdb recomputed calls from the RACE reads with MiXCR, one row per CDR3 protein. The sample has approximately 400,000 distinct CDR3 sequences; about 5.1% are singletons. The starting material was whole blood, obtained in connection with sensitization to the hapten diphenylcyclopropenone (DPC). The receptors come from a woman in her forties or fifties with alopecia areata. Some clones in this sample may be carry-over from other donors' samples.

The CDR3 DNA follows: TGTGCCAGCAGTGACCTGGTTGACGAGCAGTACTTC. Translated, it gives CASSDLVDEQYF. The chain couples TRBV25-1 to TRBJ2-7; D unclear. The CDR3 spans 12 residues. Germline V lookup: CDR1 MGHDK, CDR2 SYGVNS. The V and J ends lost 3 bases and 5 bases respectively, with 8 bases between them.

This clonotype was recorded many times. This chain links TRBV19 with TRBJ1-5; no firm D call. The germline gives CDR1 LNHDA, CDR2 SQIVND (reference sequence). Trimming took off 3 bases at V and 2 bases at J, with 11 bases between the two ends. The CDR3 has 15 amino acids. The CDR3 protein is CASSMTSRGNQPQHF. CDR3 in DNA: TGTGCCAGTAGTATGACATCGAGGGGCAATCAGCCCCAGCATTTT.

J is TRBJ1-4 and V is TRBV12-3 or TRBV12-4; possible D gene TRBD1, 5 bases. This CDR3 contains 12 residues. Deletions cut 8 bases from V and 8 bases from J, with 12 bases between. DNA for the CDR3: TGTGCCAGCGGAACAGGCGGGGAAAAACTGTTTTTT. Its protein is CASGTGGEKLFF.

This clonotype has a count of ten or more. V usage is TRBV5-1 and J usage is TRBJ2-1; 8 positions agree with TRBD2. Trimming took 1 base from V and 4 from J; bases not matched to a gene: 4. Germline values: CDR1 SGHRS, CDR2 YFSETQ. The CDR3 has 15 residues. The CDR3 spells CASSLRSGIYNEQFF. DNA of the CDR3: TGCGCCAGCAGCTTGCGTAGCGGGATTTACAATGAGCAGTTCTTC.

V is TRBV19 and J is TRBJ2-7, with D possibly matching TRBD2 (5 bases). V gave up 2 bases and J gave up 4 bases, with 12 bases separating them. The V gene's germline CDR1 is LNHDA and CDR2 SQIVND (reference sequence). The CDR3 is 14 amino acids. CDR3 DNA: TGTGCCAGTAGTATATTCGAGGGCAAATACGAGCAGTACTTC. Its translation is CASSIFEGKYEQYF.

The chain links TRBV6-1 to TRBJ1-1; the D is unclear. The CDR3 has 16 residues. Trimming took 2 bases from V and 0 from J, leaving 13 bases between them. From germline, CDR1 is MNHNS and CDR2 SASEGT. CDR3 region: CASSESASYMNTEAFF. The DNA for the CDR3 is TGTGCCAGCAGTGAATCTGCCAGTTACATGAACACTGAAGCTTTCTTT.

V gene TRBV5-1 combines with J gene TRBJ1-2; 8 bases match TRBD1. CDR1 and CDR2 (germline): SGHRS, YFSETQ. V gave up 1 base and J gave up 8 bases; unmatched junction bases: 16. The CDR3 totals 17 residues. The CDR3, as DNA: TGCGCCAGCAGCTTGTTGACAGGGGCGCCAACAACTAGAGGCTACACCTTC. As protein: CASSLLTGAPTTRGYTF.

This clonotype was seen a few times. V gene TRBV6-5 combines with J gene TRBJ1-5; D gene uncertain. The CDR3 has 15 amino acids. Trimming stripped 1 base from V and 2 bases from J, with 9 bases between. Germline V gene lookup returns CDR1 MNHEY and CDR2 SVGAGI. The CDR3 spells CASSYYGSGNQPQHF. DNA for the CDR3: TGTGCCAGCAGTTACTACGGTTCTGGCAATCAGCCCCAGCATTTT.

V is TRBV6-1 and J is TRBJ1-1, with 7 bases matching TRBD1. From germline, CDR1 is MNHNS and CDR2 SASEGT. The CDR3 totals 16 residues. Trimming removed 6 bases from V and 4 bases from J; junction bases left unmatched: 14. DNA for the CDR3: TGTGCCAGCAGCGGGGGGACAGACTTCTGGGGCACTGAAGCTTTCTTT. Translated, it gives CASSGGTDFWGTEAFF.

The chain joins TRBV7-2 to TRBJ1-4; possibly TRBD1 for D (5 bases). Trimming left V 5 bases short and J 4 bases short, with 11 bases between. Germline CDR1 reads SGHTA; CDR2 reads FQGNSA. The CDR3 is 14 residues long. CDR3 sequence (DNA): TGTGCCAGCAGCCCGGGGCTCCTTAATGAAAAACTGTTTTTT. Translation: CASSPGLLNEKLFF.

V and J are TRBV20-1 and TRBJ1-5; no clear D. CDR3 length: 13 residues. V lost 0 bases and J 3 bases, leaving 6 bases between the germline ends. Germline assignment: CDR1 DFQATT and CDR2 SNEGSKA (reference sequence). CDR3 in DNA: TGCAGTGCTAGAGACAGAAACAATCAGCCCCAGCATTTT. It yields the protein CSARDRNNQPQHF.

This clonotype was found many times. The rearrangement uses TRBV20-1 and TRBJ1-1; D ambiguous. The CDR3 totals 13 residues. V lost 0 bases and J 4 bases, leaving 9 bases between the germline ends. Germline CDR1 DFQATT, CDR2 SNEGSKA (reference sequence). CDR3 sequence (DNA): TGCAGTGCTAGAGATCTAGTGATCACTGAAGCTTTCTTT. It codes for CSARDLVITEAFF.

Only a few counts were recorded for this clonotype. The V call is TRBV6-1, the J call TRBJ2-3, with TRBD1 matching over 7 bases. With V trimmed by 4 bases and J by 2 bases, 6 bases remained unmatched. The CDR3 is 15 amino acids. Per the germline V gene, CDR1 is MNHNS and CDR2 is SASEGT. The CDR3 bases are TGTGCCAGCAGTGGATTGACAGGGCCCACAGATACGCAGTATTTT. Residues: CASSGLTGPTDTQYF.

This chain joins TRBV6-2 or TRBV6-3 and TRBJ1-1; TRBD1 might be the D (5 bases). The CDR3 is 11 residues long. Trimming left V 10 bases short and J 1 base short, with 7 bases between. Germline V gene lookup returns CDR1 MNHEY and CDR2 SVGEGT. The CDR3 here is CAIGQNTEAFF. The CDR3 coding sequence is TGTGCCATCGGACAGAACACTGAAGCTTTCTTT.

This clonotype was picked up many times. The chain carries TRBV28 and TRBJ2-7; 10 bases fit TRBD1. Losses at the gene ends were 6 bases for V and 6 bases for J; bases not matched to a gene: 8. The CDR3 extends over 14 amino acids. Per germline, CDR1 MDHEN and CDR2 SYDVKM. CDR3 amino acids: CASSLRDRGLEQYF. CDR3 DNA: TGTGCCAGCAGCCTCCGGGACAGGGGACTCGAGCAGTACTTC.

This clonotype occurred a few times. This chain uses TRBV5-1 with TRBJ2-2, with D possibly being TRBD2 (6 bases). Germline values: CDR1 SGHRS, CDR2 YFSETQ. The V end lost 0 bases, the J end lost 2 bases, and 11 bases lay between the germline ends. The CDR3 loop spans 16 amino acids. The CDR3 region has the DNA TGCGCCAGCAGCTTGGTTTTAGCGGAAAACACCGGGGAGCTGTTTTTT. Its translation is CASSLVLAENTGELFF.

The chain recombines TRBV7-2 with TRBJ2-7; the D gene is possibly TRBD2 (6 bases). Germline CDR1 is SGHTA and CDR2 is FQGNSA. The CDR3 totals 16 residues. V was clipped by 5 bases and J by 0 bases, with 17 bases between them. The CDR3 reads CASSHPSRGSSYEQYF. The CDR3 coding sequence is TGTGCCAGCAGCCACCCCTCCCGGGGGAGCTCCTACGAGCAGTACTTC.

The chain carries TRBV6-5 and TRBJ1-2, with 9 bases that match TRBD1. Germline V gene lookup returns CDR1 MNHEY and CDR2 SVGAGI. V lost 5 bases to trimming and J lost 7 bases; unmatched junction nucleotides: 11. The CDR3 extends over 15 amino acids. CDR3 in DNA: TGTGCCAGCAGTGACCAGACAGGGGGAAGCCGTGGCTACACCTTC. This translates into CASSDQTGGSRGYTF.

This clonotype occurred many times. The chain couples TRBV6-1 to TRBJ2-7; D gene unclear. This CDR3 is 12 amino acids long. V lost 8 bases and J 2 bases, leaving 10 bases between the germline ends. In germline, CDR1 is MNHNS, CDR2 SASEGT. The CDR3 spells CASPASTYEQYF. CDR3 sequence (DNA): TGTGCCAGCCCGGCCTCCACCTACGAGCAGTACTTC.

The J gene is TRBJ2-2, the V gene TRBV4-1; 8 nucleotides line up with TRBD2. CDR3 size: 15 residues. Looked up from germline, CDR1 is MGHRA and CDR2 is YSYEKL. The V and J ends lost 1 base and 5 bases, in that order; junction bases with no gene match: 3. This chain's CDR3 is CASSQVASGTGELFF. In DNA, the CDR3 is TGCGCCAGCAGCCAAGTCGCTAGCGGGACCGGGGAGCTGTTTTTT.

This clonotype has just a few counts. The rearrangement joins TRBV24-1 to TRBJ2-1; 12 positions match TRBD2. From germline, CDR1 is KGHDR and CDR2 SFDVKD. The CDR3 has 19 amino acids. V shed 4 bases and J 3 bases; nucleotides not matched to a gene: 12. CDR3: CATSDAKLLAGGHYNEQFF. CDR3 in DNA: TGTGCCACCAGTGACGCAAAATTACTAGCGGGAGGCCACTACAATGAGCAGTTCTTC.

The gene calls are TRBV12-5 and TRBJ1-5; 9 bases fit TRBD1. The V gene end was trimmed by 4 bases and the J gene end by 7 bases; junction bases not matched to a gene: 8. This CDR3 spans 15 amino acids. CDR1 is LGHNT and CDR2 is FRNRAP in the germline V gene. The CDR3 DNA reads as TGTGCTAGTGGTTCCCGGACAGGGGAAGGACAGCCCCAGCATTTT. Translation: CASGSRTGEGQPQHF. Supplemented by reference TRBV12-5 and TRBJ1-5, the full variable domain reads DARVTQTPRHKVTEMGQEVTMRCQPILGHNTVFWYRQTMMQGLELLAYFRNRAPLDDSGMPKDRFSAEMPDATLATLKIQPSEPRDSAVYFCASGSRTGEGQPQHFGDGTRLSIL.

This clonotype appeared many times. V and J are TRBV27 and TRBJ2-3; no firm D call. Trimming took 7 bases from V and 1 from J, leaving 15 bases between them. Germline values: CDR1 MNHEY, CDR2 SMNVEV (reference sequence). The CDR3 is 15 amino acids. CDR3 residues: CASTRRSHGTDTQYF. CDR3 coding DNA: TGTGCCAGCACTCGGCGGTCCCACGGCACAGATACGCAGTATTTT.

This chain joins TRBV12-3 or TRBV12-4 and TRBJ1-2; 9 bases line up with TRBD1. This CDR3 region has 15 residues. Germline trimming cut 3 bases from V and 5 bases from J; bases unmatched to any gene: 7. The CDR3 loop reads CASSFDRGGSYGYTF. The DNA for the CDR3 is TGTGCCAGCAGTTTTGACAGGGGGGGATCTTATGGCTACACCTTC.

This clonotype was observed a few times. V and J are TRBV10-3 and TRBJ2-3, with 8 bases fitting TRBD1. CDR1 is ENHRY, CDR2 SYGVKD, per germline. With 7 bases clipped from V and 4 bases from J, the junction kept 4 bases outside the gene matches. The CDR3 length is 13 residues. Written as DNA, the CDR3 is TGTGCCATCATGGAGGACAGGGCAGATACGCAGTATTTT. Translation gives CAIMEDRADTQYF.

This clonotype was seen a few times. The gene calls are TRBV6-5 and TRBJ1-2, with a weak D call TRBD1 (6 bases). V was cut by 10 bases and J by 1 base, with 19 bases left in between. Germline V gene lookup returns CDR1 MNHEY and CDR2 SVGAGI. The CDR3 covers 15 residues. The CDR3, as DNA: TGTGCCACCCAGTCCCGGGGGCCTTTTAACTATGGCTACACCTTC. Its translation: CATQSRGPFNYGYTF.

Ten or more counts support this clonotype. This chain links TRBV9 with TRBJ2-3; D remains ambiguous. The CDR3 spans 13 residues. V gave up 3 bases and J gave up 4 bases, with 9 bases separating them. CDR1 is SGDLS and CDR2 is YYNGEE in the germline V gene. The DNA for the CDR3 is TGTGCCAGCAGCGGGCCCAACTCAGATACGCAGTATTTT. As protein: CASSGPNSDTQYF.

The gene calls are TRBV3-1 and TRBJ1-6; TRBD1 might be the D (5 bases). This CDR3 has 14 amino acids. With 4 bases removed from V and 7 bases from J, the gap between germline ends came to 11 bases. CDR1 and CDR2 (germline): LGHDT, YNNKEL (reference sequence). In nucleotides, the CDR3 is TGTGCCAGCAGCCCGGGACGGGGAAATTCACCCCTCCACTTT. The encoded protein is CASSPGRGNSPLHF.

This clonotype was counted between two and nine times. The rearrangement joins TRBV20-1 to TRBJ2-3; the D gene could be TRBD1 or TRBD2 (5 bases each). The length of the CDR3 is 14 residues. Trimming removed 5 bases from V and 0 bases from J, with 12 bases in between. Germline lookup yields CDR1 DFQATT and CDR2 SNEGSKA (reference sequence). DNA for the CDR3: TGCAGTGCTGGGGGTCAGGCTAGCACAGATACGCAGTATTTT. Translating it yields CSAGGQASTDTQYF.

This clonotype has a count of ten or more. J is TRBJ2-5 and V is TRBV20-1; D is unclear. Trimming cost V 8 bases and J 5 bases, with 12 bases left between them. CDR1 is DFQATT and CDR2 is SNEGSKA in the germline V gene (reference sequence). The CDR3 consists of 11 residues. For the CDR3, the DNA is TGCAGTCCTTGGGGATACGAGACCCAGTACTTC. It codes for CSPWGYETQYF.